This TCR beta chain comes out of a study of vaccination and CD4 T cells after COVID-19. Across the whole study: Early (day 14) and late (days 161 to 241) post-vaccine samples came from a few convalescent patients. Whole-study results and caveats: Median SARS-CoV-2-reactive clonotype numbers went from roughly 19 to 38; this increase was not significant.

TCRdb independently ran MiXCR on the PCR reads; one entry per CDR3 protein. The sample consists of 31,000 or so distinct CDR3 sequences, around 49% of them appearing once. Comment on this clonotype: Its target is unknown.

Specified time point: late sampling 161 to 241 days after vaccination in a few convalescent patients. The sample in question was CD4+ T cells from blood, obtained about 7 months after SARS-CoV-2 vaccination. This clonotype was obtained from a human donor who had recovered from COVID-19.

The CDR3 loop is CASEGGSYEQYF. The CDR3 region has the DNA TGTGCCAGCGAGGGGGGGTCCTACGAGCAGTACTTC. V and J are TRBV7-9 and TRBJ2-7; possibly TRBD2 for D (7 bases). Trimming removed 8 bases at V and 1 base at J, with 9 bases between. The CDR3 runs to 12 residues. Germline V lookup: CDR1 SEHNR, CDR2 FQNEAQ (reference sequence). The full variable domain, with the rest looked up from reference TRBV7-9 and TRBJ2-7, is DTGVSQNPRHKITKRGQNVTFRCDPISEHNRLYWYRQTLGQGPEFLTYFQNEAQLEKSRLLSDRFSAERPKGSFSTLEIQRTEQGDSAMYLCASEGGSYEQYFGPGTRLTVT.